A selection of T cell receptor beta chains follows, all from one sample in a study of T cell changes during pregnancy in multiple sclerosis. Assay used: immunoSEQ multiplex PCR; TCRdb lists only in-frame clones, some missing. The sample has some 100,000 clones, approximately 94% seen once; the top ten hold over 0.8%. This specimen consisted of peripheral blood, obtained before pregnancy. Receptors were obtained from a female donor with multiple sclerosis, enrolled in a pregnancy study. Both conserved end residues are part of each CDR3. D genes are given only for firm matches. Clone size is stated in some rows and not others, as once, few, many or a class when expanded.

j_call | v_call | d_call | clone_size | cdr3_nt | cdr3_aa
TRBJ2-5 | TRBV10-2 | TRBD2 | NA | TGCGCCAGCAGCGTCCTCGGGGGGGGAGAGACCCAGTACTTC | CASSVLGGGETQYF
TRBJ2-1 | TRBV27 | TRBD2 | NA | TGTGCCAGCAGTTCCGGACTAGCGGGAGTATCTGAGCAGTTCTTC | CASSSGLAGVSEQFF
TRBJ2-3 | TRBV4-1 | TRBD1 | NA | TGCGCCAGCAGCCATCAGGGGGCAAGCACAGATACGCAGTATTTT | CASSHQGASTDTQYF
TRBJ1-2 | TRBV29-1 | TRBD1 | NA | TGCAGCGTCCCCGGGACAGCCCAACTCTCTAACTATGGCTACACCTTC | CSVPGTAQLSNYGYTF
TRBJ1-2 | TRBV29-1 | NA | NA | TGCAGCCCCAGGGAGGTAACCTATGGCTACACCTTC | CSPREVTYGYTF
TRBJ2-7 | TRBV27 | NA | NA | TGTGCCAGCAGTCTGGGGGCCTCCTACGAGCAGTACTTC | CASSLGASYEQYF
TRBJ2-1 | TRBV27 | NA | NA | TGTGCCAGCAGCGAACAGGACCCCTACAATGAGCAGTTCTTC | CASSEQDPYNEQFF
TRBJ2-7 | TRBV9 | NA | NA | TGTGCCAGCAGCGTAGTCTTAGCAGGGGAGCAGTACTTC | CASSVVLAGEQYF
TRBJ2-7 | TRBV4-1 | NA | NA | TGCGGAACTACTCCCCCCAGGGGCTACGAGCAGTACTTC | CGTTPPRGYEQYF
TRBJ2-2 | TRBV5-5 | TRBD1 | NA | TGTGCCAGCAGCTTAGAAAGGACAGGGTGGGACACCGGGGAGCTGTTTTTT | CASSLERTGWDTGELFF
TRBJ1-1 | TRBV5-1 | NA | NA | TGCGCCAGCAGCTTGGTGGGGGGGGATGCTTTCTTT | CASSLVGGDAFF
TRBJ2-7 | TRBV27 | TRBD2 | once | TGTGCCAGCAGGCAGAATAGCGGGAGTACCCACGAGCAGTACTTC | CASRQNSGSTHEQYF
TRBJ1-1 | TRBV10-1 | TRBD1 | once | TGCGCCACAAGACAGGGGGCGGGCACTGAAGCTTTCTTT | CATRQGAGTEAFF
TRBJ1-2 | TRBV5-6 | TRBD1 | NA | TGTGCCAGCAGCTTGCCCCCGACAGGGGAGTATGGCTACACCTTC | CASSLPPTGEYGYTF
TRBJ1-4 | TRBV7-9 | NA | NA | TGTGCCAGCAGCGACGGGAAGATACAAGAAAAACTGTTTTTT | CASSDGKIQEKLFF
TRBJ2-7 | TRBV4-1 | NA | NA | TGCGCCAGCGGACCGGGGGCTTTGGGGGTTGGGACAGAAGGCGAGCAGTACTTC | CASGPGALGVGTEGEQYF
TRBJ2-3 | TRBV6-6 | NA | NA | TGTGCCAGCAAGAGCGTCGATACGCAGTATTTT | CASKSVDTQYF